These 8 T cell receptor beta chains share one sample of origin, sequenced in a study of blood T cell repertoires in COVID-19. Data came from immunoSEQ multiplex PCR; TCRdb stores just in-frame clones and leaves some out. The sample includes about 52,000 clones, about 90% of them seen just once. The specimen sequenced was peripheral blood. Receptor source: a human donor with active COVID-19. The donor label of this sample is uncertain.

The chain links TRBV7-2 to TRBJ2-4; TRBD2 matches at 8 bases. The CDR3 is 14 amino acids. Germline V gives CDR1 SGHTA, CDR2 FQGNSA. Trimming took 5 bases from V and 14 from J; bases not matched to a gene: 14. CDR3 loop: CASSQSGGPLLEYF. CDR3 DNA sequence: TGTGCCAGCAGCCAGAGCGGGGGCCCCTTGTTGGAGTACTTC.

The chain couples TRBV12-5 to TRBJ2-2, with a possible D match to TRBD1 (7 bases). Germline V gene sequence: CDR1 LGHNT, CDR2 FRNRAP. CDR3 size: 17 residues. The V end lost 9 bases, the J end lost 4 bases, and 24 bases lay between the germline ends. The CDR3 protein is CASRASQGGLGTGELFF. The CDR3 DNA reads TGTGCTAGCAGGGCCAGCCAGGGGGGCTTAGGCACCGGGGAGCTGTTTTTT.

This clone was seen only a few times. The chain is built from TRBV7-9 and TRBJ2-2, with D perhaps matching TRBD2 (5 bases). From germline, CDR1 is SEHNR and CDR2 FQNEAQ (reference sequence). This CDR3 comprises 13 residues. V lost 8 bases and J 5 bases, leaving 12 bases between the germline ends. The CDR3 DNA follows: TGTGCCAGCGCGGGCCCGGGGACCGGGGAGCTGTTTTTT. Translated: CASAGPGTGELFF.

The chain uses TRBV5-1 and TRBJ2-1; 7 nucleotides agree with TRBD1. J was trimmed by 0 bases and V by 0 bases; bases with no gene match: 0. CDR1 and CDR2 (germline): SGHRS, YFSETQ. CDR3 length: 15 residues. The CDR3 bases are TGCGCCAGCAGCTTGGGGGACAGCTCCTACAATGAGCAGTTCTTC. Translating it yields CASSLGDSSYNEQFF.

CDR3 bases: TGTGCCAGCAGCGGCGGGTCTCGTTTAAACACCATATATTTT. It codes for CASSGGSRLNTIYF. The chain couples TRBV5-6 to TRBJ1-3; no firm D call. Germline CDR1 SGHDT, CDR2 YYEEEE. Trimming took 4 bases from V and 6 from J, leaving 14 bases between them. The CDR3 sequence is 14 residues long.

The chain has TRBV4-3 and TRBJ2-3; TRBD1 might be the D (5 bases). The CDR3 totals 14 residues. V lost 1 base to trimming and J lost 4 bases, with 9 bases between them. CDR1 LGHNA and CDR2 YSLEER come from the germline V gene. CDR3 sequence (DNA): TGCGCCAGCAGCCAAGCAGGGTTATCAGATACGCAGTATTTT. Encoded protein: CASSQAGLSDTQYF.

This chain links TRBV19 with TRBJ1-2, with 8 bases lining up with TRBD1. Germline V gives CDR1 LNHDA, CDR2 SQIVND (reference sequence). Trimming took 4 bases from V and 4 from J; bases not matched to a gene: 8. The CDR3 loop spans 15 amino acids. The CDR3 sequence is CASSTRQGYPYGYTF. CDR3 coding DNA: TGTGCCAGTAGTACCCGACAGGGGTACCCCTATGGCTACACCTTC.

The chain is built from TRBV11-2 and TRBJ2-7, with 9 nucleotides matching TRBD2. The CDR3 is made up of 16 amino acids. Per the germline V gene, CDR1 is SGHAT and CDR2 is FQNNGV. The V segment lost 2 bases and the J segment 5 bases; nucleotides outside the gene matches: 10. The CDR3 bases are TGTGCCAGCAGCTTAAAAAGGGCGGGGGGGCAGGACGAGCAGTACTTC. It translates to CASSLKRAGGQDEQYF. Looking up the rest from reference TRBV11-2 and TRBJ2-7 gives the full variable domain: EAGVAQSPRYKIIEKRQSVAFWCNPISGHATLYWYQQILGQGPKLLIQFQNNGVVDDSQLPKDRFSAERLKGVDSTLKIQPAKLEDSAVYLCASSLKRAGGQDEQYFGPGTRLTVT.